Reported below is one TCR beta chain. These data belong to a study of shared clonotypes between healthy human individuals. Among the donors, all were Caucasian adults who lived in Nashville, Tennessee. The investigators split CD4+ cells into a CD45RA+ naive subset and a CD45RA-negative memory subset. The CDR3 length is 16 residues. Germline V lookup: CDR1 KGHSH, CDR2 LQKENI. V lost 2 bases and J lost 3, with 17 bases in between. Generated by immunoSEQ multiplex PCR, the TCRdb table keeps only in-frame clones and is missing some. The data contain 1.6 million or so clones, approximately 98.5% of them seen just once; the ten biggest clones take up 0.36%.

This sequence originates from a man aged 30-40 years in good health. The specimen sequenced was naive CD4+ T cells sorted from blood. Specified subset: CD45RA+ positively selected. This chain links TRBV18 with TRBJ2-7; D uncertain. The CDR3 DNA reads TGTGCCAGCTCACCATTTGAAACAGCAGCTAACTACGAGCAGTACTTC. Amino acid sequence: CASSPFETAANYEQYF.